These 5 T cell receptor beta chains were all obtained from the same sample, sequenced in a study of CD8+ T cells in alopecia areata. The sequencing template was cDNA reverse transcribed from extracted RNA. TCRdb's table, derived via immunoSEQ multiplex PCR, lists solely in-frame clones and lacks some. Altogether about 210,000 clones are present, around 57% being singletons, with the ten largest covering 1.6%. Described treatment: oral pan-JAK inhibitor, 5-10 mg twice daily. The specimen was CD4+ T cells sorted from blood, collected at week 4, from a patient treated with tofacitinib. Receptors were obtained from a human donor with alopecia areata.

The CDR3 sequence: CASSPPSSFGEQFF. DNA of the CDR3: TGTGCCAGCTCACCACCGTCTAGCTTTGGTGAGCAGTTCTTC. This rearrangement joins TRBV18 to TRBJ2-1, with D possibly TRBD2 on 5 matching bases. CDR3 length: 14 amino acids. Germline V gene lookup returns CDR1 KGHSH and CDR2 LQKENI. V gave up 0 bases and J gave up 9 bases, with 12 bases separating them.

The chain couples TRBV5-6 to TRBJ2-7; 8 bases align to TRBD1. Per the germline V gene, CDR1 is SGHDT and CDR2 is YYEEEE. The CDR3 length is 15 residues. J was trimmed by 2 bases and V by 4 bases; bases with no gene match: 8. CDR3 amino acids: CASSPRQGPPYEQYF. The CDR3 DNA is TGTGCCAGCAGCCCCCGACAGGGGCCCCCCTACGAGCAGTACTTC.

The sample holds a few counts of this clone. This chain joins TRBV18 and TRBJ2-1; tentative D call: TRBD2 (6 bases). Per germline, CDR1 KGHSH and CDR2 LQKENI. The length of the CDR3 is 16 residues. V gave up 4 bases and J gave up 2 bases, with 15 bases separating them. The CDR3 sequence is CASSHSLAGTYNEQFF. CDR3 DNA: TGTGCCAGCTCACATTCTTTGGCGGGGACCTACAATGAGCAGTTCTTC.

The rearrangement joins TRBV11-2 to TRBJ2-1; 7 bases are shared with TRBD2. The CDR3 spans 13 residues. Germline V gene sequence: CDR1 SGHAT, CDR2 FQNNGV. Trimming took 6 bases from V and 10 from J; bases not matched to a gene: 9. The CDR3 spells CASRGGYHFEQFF. CDR3 nucleotide sequence: TGTGCCAGCAGGGGAGGGTACCATTTCGAGCAGTTCTTC.

This clone was counted between two and nine times. This chain links TRBV19 with TRBJ1-1; D not resolved. The CDR3 spans 11 residues. Germline CDR1 is LNHDA and CDR2 is SQIVND (reference sequence). Trimming removed 3 bases at V and 9 bases at J, with 8 bases between. As DNA, the CDR3 is TGTGCCAGTAGTATTATGGGGAAAGCTTTCTTT. This encodes CASSIMGKAFF.